This T cell receptor (beta chain) was found in a study of a mutant IDH1 vaccine in newly diagnosed glioma. Across the study: Visit V12 was conducted at week 35 as the safety follow-up. Visit V13 came later, at week 47.

The germline V and J ends were trimmed by 6 bases and 4 bases, with 10 bases remaining between them. Germline-derived CDR1 and CDR2 are MDHEN and SYDVKM. The CDR3 loop spans 13 amino acids. Documented time point: week 35, safety follow-up. Doses of 300 ug of mutant IDH1 20-mer peptide were given with topical imiquimod. Notes on this clone: Antigen unknown.

Produced via immunoSEQ multiplex PCR; TCRdb's table is partial and in-frame only. The table has tens of thousands of clones, 86% seen once; the top ten hold about 1.6%. The gene calls are TRBV28 and TRBJ2-1, with D tentatively TRBD2 (6 bases). The input for sequencing was PBMCs, taken from a glioma patient whose treatment included an IDH1 peptide vaccine. The receptor was isolated from a man aged 35 to 55 with glioma. The CDR3 protein is CASSRTKYNEQFF. The DNA for the CDR3 is TGTGCCAGCAGCCGGACTAAGTACAATGAGCAGTTCTTC.